The present TCR beta chain was sequenced within a study of OX40 agonist ivuxolimab in advanced cancers. The overall study: Earlier treatment with anti-PD-1, anti-PD-L1 or anti-CTLA-4 was permitted, and roughly 40% had received some.

Study outcomes and limitations: On average, a greater number of expanded clones characterised CD8+ T cells relative to CD4+.

Remarks on this clone: Antigen specificity is unknown.

Germline V CDR1 and CDR2: LGHNT, FRNRAP. The CDR3 runs 11 residues. V was trimmed by 7 bases and J by 7 bases, leaving 7 bases between them. TCRdb keeps only in-frame clones here, not all; method: immunoSEQ multiplex PCR. The table has about 84,000 clones, about four fifths seen once; the top ten hold 2.5% to 3%. This chain uses TRBV12-5 with TRBJ2-2; D is ambiguous. Sample: CD4+ or CD8+ T cells sorted from blood, taken in a trial of the OX40 agonist ivuxolimab. This TCR came from an adult with an advanced solid tumor such as melanoma, head and neck, liver or kidney cancer. The CDR3 bases are TGTGCTAGTGCCTTCTTCGGGGAGCTGTTTTTT. It translates to CASAFFGELFF.